What follows are 8 T cell receptor beta chains derived from one specimen sequenced in a study of cytomegalovirus exposure and HLA in healthy donors. The PCR contained 60 Vbeta and 13 Jbeta primers. Clones were read by immunoSEQ multiplex PCR, and TCRdb kept only the in-frame ones, dropping some. In the table there are about 150,000 clones, about three quarters of which are singletons. Sequencing was carried out using PBMCs. The origin of the receptors is a man aged 40-49 years in good health and CMV-seropositive.

The J gene is TRBJ2-3, the V gene TRBV5-1; 8 bases match TRBD1. With V trimmed by 3 bases and J by 4 bases, 10 bases remained unmatched. Per the germline V gene, CDR1 is SGHRS and CDR2 is YFSETQ. CDR3 length: 16 amino acids. The CDR3 region is CASSSRAGGLPDTQYF. CDR3 sequence (DNA): TGCGCCAGCAGCTCCCGGGCAGGGGGCCTGCCAGATACGCAGTATTTT.

V gene TRBV11-3 combines with J gene TRBJ2-7; D call uncertain. In germline, CDR1 is SGHNT, CDR2 YENEEA. The CDR3 has 13 residues. V was trimmed by 2 bases and J by 4 bases, leaving 9 bases between them. The CDR3 spells CASSLKHGYEQYF. CDR3 DNA sequence: TGTGCCAGCAGCTTAAAGCACGGGTACGAGCAGTACTTC.

The chain couples TRBV5-5 to TRBJ1-4; no definite D call. Germline values: CDR1 SGHKS, CDR2 YYEKEE (reference sequence). The V and J ends lost 4 bases and 8 bases respectively, with 12 bases between them. The CDR3 loop spans 13 amino acids. CDR3: CASSTWASEKLFF. The CDR3 nucleotides read TGTGCCAGCAGCACCTGGGCTTCAGAAAAACTGTTTTTT.

The V gene is TRBV23-1, the J gene TRBJ2-7; the match to TRBD1 covers 10 bases. TRBV23-1 is noted as an ORF with a role that remains uncertain. V lost 4 bases and J lost 4; bases outside the gene matches: 7. This CDR3 spans 15 amino acids. The CDR3 DNA reads TGCGCCAGCAGTCGAGGAAGGGACAGGGGATACGAGCAGTACTTC. Its protein product is CASSRGRDRGYEQYF.

V is TRBV19 and J is TRBJ2-2; 9 bases match TRBD1. The CDR3 runs to 18 residues. V lost 1 base, J lost 2 bases, and 8 bases stayed unmatched. Germline lookup yields CDR1 LNHDA and CDR2 SQIVND (reference sequence). The DNA for the CDR3 is TGTGCCAGTAGTATAGGCCTAACAGGGGGCCGAAACACCGGGGAGCTGTTTTTT. Translating gives CASSIGLTGGRNTGELFF. The full variable domain, rest sourced from reference TRBV19 and TRBJ2-2, is DGGITQSPKYLFRKEGQNVTLSCEQNLNHDAMYWYRQDPGQGLRLIYYSQIVNDFQKGDIAEGYSVSREKKESFPLTVTSAQKNPTAFYLCASSIGLTGGRNTGELFFGEGSRLTVL.

J is TRBJ2-5 and V is TRBV5-1; D is undetermined. V dropped 1 base and J dropped 1 base, with 14 bases sitting between them. CDR1 is SGHRS, CDR2 YFSETQ, per germline. There are 16 residues in the CDR3. CDR3 region: CASSLWVLRSQETQYF. In nucleotides, the CDR3 is TGCGCCAGCAGCTTGTGGGTCCTCAGGTCCCAAGAGACCCAGTACTTC.

The CDR3 protein is CACRLEREAKNIQYF. CDR3 DNA sequence: TGTGCCTGCCGACTTGAGCGGGAAGCCAAAAACATTCAGTACTTC. The genes are TRBV2 and TRBJ2-4, with 7 bases identical to TRBD2. The CDR3 is made up of 15 amino acids. The ends lost 11 bases at V and 0 bases at J; junction bases unmatched: 10. The germline gives CDR1 SNHLY, CDR2 FYNNEI. Variable domain in full (rest from reference TRBV2 and TRBJ2-4): EPEVTQTPSHQVTQMGQEVILRCVPISNHLYFYWYRQILGQKVEFLVSFYNNEISEKSEIFDDQFSVERPDGSNFTLKIRSTKLEDSAMYFCACRLEREAKNIQYFGAGTRLSVL.

The chain employs TRBV29-1 and TRBJ1-1, with 7 bases fitting TRBD1. V lost 5 bases and J lost 3; bases outside the gene matches: 12. Germline V CDR1 and CDR2: SQVTM, ANQGSEA. The CDR3 is 15 residues long. The CDR3 is CSVPRGGVGDTEAFF. The CDR3 nucleotides read TGCAGCGTTCCTAGAGGGGGCGTAGGAGACACTGAAGCTTTCTTT.